The next 2 T cell receptor beta chains were all read from a single sample in a study of glioma-infiltrating T cells after dendritic cell vaccination. As for time point: after dendritic cell vaccination, including at tumor progression/relapse. Libraries were prepared by immunoSEQ multiplex PCR; TCRdb keeps only in-frame clonotypes and omits some of them. The sample records 85,000 to 100,000 clones, roughly 85% being singletons. The starting material was blood, obtained after dendritic cell vaccination. The receptors originated from a human donor with glioblastoma.

V is TRBV27 and J is TRBJ2-5, with 10 nucleotides matching TRBD1. Germline V gene lookup returns CDR1 MNHEY and CDR2 SMNVEV (reference sequence). This CDR3 has 18 amino acids. The V gene end was trimmed by 4 bases and the J gene end by 1 base; junction bases not matched to a gene: 12. DNA for the CDR3: TGTGCCAGCAGTTCCGCACTTTTGGGACAGGGGCGCCAAGAGACCCAGTACTTC. Protein: CASSSALLGQGRQETQYF.

This chain uses TRBV4-1 with TRBJ1-2, with TRBD1 matching 9 bases. The CDR3 length is 17 residues. The germline V gene encodes CDR1 MGHRA and CDR2 YSYEKL. J gave up 5 bases and V 2 bases, and 12 bases lay outside the gene matches. CDR3 loop: CASSQPPGQGPGYGYTF. The DNA of the CDR3 is TGCGCCAGCAGCCAACCGCCGGGACAGGGCCCGGGGTATGGCTACACCTTC.